The 25 T cell receptor beta chains below were found in one sample sequenced in a study of tumor and adjacent non-tumor tissue in lung cancer. This sample's RNA came from whole unsorted tissue. The normal lung tissue was taken more than 3 cm from the tumor edge. A modified ARM-PCR protocol with three rounds of nested PCR amplified TCRbeta. One entry per CDR3 protein results from TCRdb running MiXCR on the multiplex PCR reads. The sample carries tens of thousands of distinct CDR3 sequences, over 60% recorded once. Sequenced sample: distant non-tumor lung tissue. Receptors originate from a man aged 65-85 years with non-small cell lung cancer.

Details on this clonotype: This may arise from a read error, as a much more abundant clone is one base away. The rearrangement links TRBV29-1 to TRBJ2-1; D is uncertain. V was trimmed by 6 bases and J by 5 bases, leaving 5 bases between them. Germline V gene data show CDR1 as SQVTM and CDR2 as ANQGSEA. CDR3 size: 10 residues. CDR3 DNA sequence: TGCAGCGTGGAGCACAATGAGCAGTTCTTC. The encoded protein is CSVEHNEQFF.

This clonotype occurred many times. The rearrangement links TRBV29-1 to TRBJ2-2; 9 bases map to TRBD1. Germline loops: CDR1 SQVTM, CDR2 ANQGSEA. The CDR3 spans 15 residues. The junction had 8 bases not matched to a gene; V was cut back by 4 bases and J by 5 bases. The CDR3 region is CSVVIQGARTGELFF. CDR3 DNA sequence: TGCAGCGTTGTAATACAGGGGGCGAGGACCGGGGAGCTGTTTTTT.

This clonotype was recorded a few times. No conserved phenylalanine or tryptophan ends this CDR3, so it is likely a read error. The DNA is omitted, as the CDR3 cannot be located on it reliably, and the CDR3 follows TCRdb's listing. The V gene is TRBV20-1, the J gene TRBJ2-1; TRBD2 reflects the table's D call only, with no check against the DNA. Per the germline V gene, CDR1 is DFQATT and CDR2 is SNEGSKA (reference sequence). The CDR3 sequence runs 16 residues, both termini included. This CDR3 reads CSASRPGLAGVNEQSL.

This clonotype was seen a few times. The V and J genes are TRBV5-4 and TRBJ2-3, with a tentative D call TRBD2 (5 bases). Germline V gene sequence: CDR1 SGHNT, CDR2 YYREEE (reference sequence). The CDR3 length is 14 residues. The V end lost 1 base, the J end lost 0 bases, and 6 bases lay between the germline ends. The CDR3 reads CASSLSGSTDTQYF. CDR3 DNA sequence: TGTGCCAGCAGCTTGAGCGGTAGCACAGATACGCAGTATTTT.

As for this clonotype: Compared with germline, one end of the junction differs, possibly owing to a read error. V and J are TRBV11-2 and TRBJ2-7; unclear D gene. The V gene's germline CDR1 is SGHAT and CDR2 FQNNGV. This CDR3 spans 14 amino acids. DNA of the CDR3: TGTGCCAGCAGCCTCACCACAGTAAGAAACGAACAGTACTTC. Translated: CASSLTTVRNEQYF.

For this clonotype: One base away lies a much larger clone, so this may be a sequencing read error. The CDR3 reads CASFRSGQGSNQPQHF. The DNA for the CDR3 is TGTGCCAGCTTTCGCTCGGGACAGGGGTCGAATCAGCCCCAGCATTTT. The V call is TRBV6-1, the J call TRBJ1-5; 10 bases are shared with TRBD1. V shed 8 bases, J shed 4 bases, and the junction held 11 bases outside the gene matches. This CDR3 is built from 16 residues. Germline-derived CDR1 and CDR2 are MNHNS and SASEGT.

The J gene is TRBJ2-1, the V gene TRBV27, with 9 bases that match TRBD2. The CDR3 spans 14 residues. Germline CDR1 and CDR2: MNHEY and SMNVEV (reference sequence). The V gene end was trimmed by 8 bases and the J gene end by 7 bases; junction bases not matched to a gene: 9. The chain's CDR3 is CASGRREGPNEQFF. The DNA for the CDR3 is TGTGCCAGCGGGAGGCGGGAGGGCCCTAATGAGCAGTTCTTC.

Regarding this clonotype: It may be a read error: a sequence one base away is much more abundant. V gene TRBV12-3 or TRBV12-4 combines with J gene TRBJ2-5; D assignment may be TRBD1 or TRBD2 (5 bases each). V shed 7 bases and J shed 0 bases, with 9 bases lying between them. The CDR3 spans 13 residues. The CDR3 nucleotides read TGTGCCAGCAACAGGAGGTACCAAGAGACCCAGTACTTC. As protein: CASNRRYQETQYF.

About this clonotype: This may come from a read error, since a much larger clone is one base off. The chain combines TRBV4-1 with TRBJ2-7, with D perhaps assigned TRBD1 or TRBD2 (5 bases each). The CDR3 is 15 residues long. CDR1 and CDR2 from the germline V gene are MGHRA and YSYEKL. Trimming pared 5 bases from V and 3 bases from J, leaving 17 bases between. CDR3 nucleotides: TGCGCCAGCAGCTCTTCACCGGGACGGCTCTACGAGCAGTACTTC. Its translation is CASSSSPGRLYEQYF.

About this clonotype itself: The CDR3 does not end in the conserved phenylalanine or tryptophan, so this is likely a read error. The chain recombines TRBV5-4 with TRBJ1-4; 7 bases agree with TRBD1. After removal of 6 bases from V and 4 bases from J, the junction contained 9 bases not matched to a gene. The CDR3 has 15 residues. CDR1 SGHNT and CDR2 YYREEE come from the germline V gene (reference sequence). The CDR3, as DNA: TGTGCCAGCAACTCAAACAGGGGACTTAATGAAAAACTGTTTCTT. This sequence encodes CASNSNRGLNEKLFL.

The sample holds one count of this clonotype. Mismatch with germline at one junction end may stem from a read error. V is TRBV30 and J is TRBJ2-5, with 9 bases matching TRBD1. The CDR3 loop spans 15 amino acids. Per the germline V gene, CDR1 is GTSNPN and CDR2 is SVGIG (reference sequence). The CDR3 coding sequence is TGTGCTTGGAGCCCCCCCGGGACAGGGACAGAGACCCAGTGCTTC. Amino acids: CAWSPPGTGTETQCF.

With respect to this clonotype: At one boundary the junction diverges from the germline segment, which might be a read error. This chain joins TRBV6-1 and TRBJ2-4; possibly TRBD2 for D (5 bases). Germline V gene data show CDR1 as MNHNS and CDR2 as SASEGT. There are 15 residues in the CDR3. The DNA for the CDR3 is TGTGCCAGCAGATTTCAAGAGCTAGCCAAGAACACTCAGTACTTC. Its translation is CASRFQELAKNTQYF.

In its sample, this clonotype was seen a few times. A much larger clone differs by one base, so this may be a read error. The chain employs TRBV6-5 and TRBJ1-3; 7 bases are a match to TRBD1. The CDR3 is made up of 16 amino acids. Germline-derived CDR1 and CDR2 are MNHEY and SVGAGI. The CDR3 nucleotides are TGTGCCAGCAGCCGGGACAGACCGAGCTCTGGAGACACCATATATTTT. Protein sequence: CASSRDRPSSGDTIYF.

A word on this clonotype: A read error may produce the germline difference seen at one junction end. V and J are TRBV29-1 and TRBJ2-1, with D perhaps given as TRBD1 or TRBD2 (5 bases each). Germline V gives CDR1 SQVTM, CDR2 ANQGSEA. This CDR3 is 15 amino acids long. CDR3 nucleotide sequence: TGCAGCGTTGATGGGTCGGGGCCGAAATACAATGAGGAGTTCTTC. Residues: CSVDGSGPKYNEEFF.

The chain employs TRBV11-2 and TRBJ2-5; D could derive from TRBD1 or TRBD2 (6 bases each). Germline values: CDR1 SGHAT, CDR2 FQNNGV. Trimming took 5 bases from V and 10 from J, leaving 17 bases between them. The CDR3 is 13 amino acids. CDR3 bases: TGTGCCAGCAGCCAGGGGAGGCAGGGGAGCCAGTACTTC. This encodes CASSQGRQGSQYF. The whole variable domain, filled in from reference TRBV11-2 and TRBJ2-5, reads EAGVAQSPRYKIIEKRQSVAFWCNPISGHATLYWYQQILGQGPKLLIQFQNNGVVDDSQLPKDRFSAERLKGVDSTLKIQPAKLEDSAVYLCASSQGRQGSQYFGPGTRLLVL.

This rearrangement joins TRBV7-2 to TRBJ2-2; 7 bases match TRBD2. The CDR3 sequence is 16 residues long. The germline V gene encodes CDR1 SGHTA and CDR2 FQGNSA. After removal of 4 bases from V and 4 bases from J, the junction contained 9 bases not matched to a gene. The CDR3 DNA reads TGTGCCAGCAGCTGGGGGGGTCGCGGGGGCACCGGGGAGCTGTTTTTT. Translation gives CASSWGGRGGTGELFF.

This clonotype has more than one count but fewer than ten. This chain joins TRBV20-1 and TRBJ2-5; 8 positions agree with TRBD1. Germline trimming cut 4 bases from V and 4 bases from J; bases unmatched to any gene: 2. Germline V CDR1 and CDR2: DFQATT, SNEGSKA (reference sequence). This CDR3 has 12 residues. The CDR3 protein is CSATGGVETQYF. The CDR3 bases are TGCAGTGCTACAGGGGGCGTAGAGACCCAGTACTTC.

The V and J genes are TRBV7-9 and TRBJ2-5, with no clear D. CDR3 length: 14 residues. V gave up 3 bases and J gave up 1 base, with 9 bases separating them. Per germline, CDR1 SEHNR and CDR2 FQNEAQ (reference sequence). CDR3 bases: TGTGCCAGCAGCTTTTTCCCGTCCCAAGAGACCCAGTACTTC. Protein: CASSFFPSQETQYF.

A note on this clonotype: An end of the junction differs from the germline gene, which may be a read error. The genes are TRBV12-3 or TRBV12-4 and TRBJ2-1, with TRBD2 matching 14 bases. This CDR3 has 15 amino acids. CDR3 amino acids: CDSSGLAGGTNEQFF. CDR3 coding DNA: TGTGACAGCAGTGGACTAGCGGGAGGTACGAATGAGCAGTTTTTC.

As regards this clonotype: The junction shows a germline mismatch at one end, possibly a read error. The chain joins TRBV5-4 to TRBJ1-1; D is perhaps TRBD1 (5 bases). Germline V CDR1 and CDR2: SGHNT, YYREEE (reference sequence). The CDR3 extends over 14 amino acids. The CDR3 DNA reads TGTGGCAGCAGCATCTGGGACGGGAACACTGAAGCTTTCTTT. This sequence encodes CGSSIWDGNTEAFF.

This clonotype appeared a few times. A much larger clone differs by one base, so this may be a read error. The chain recombines TRBV7-9 with TRBJ1-1, with a possible D match to TRBD1 (6 bases). CDR1 is SEHNR and CDR2 is FQNEAQ in the germline V gene (reference sequence). CDR3 size: 15 residues. The CDR3 DNA sequence: TGTGCCGGCAGCTTAGGGGGAAACAGGGATACTGAAGCTTTCTTT. Residues: CAGSLGGNRDTEAFF.

By share, this clonotype ranks as medium-sized. The rearrangement uses TRBV5-6 and TRBJ2-7; no clear D gene. Per the germline V gene, CDR1 is SGHDT and CDR2 is YYEEEE. The CDR3 is 11 amino acids. The V end lost 1 base, the J end lost 6 bases, and 5 bases lay between the germline ends. The DNA of the CDR3 is TGTGCCAGCAGCTTGCTGGCCGAGCAGTACTTC. It encodes CASSLLAEQYF.

Note on this clonotype: The junction shows a germline mismatch at one end, possibly a read error. This chain uses TRBV6-6 with TRBJ2-7; 7 bases are shared with TRBD2. The CDR3 covers 14 residues. Germline V gene sequence: CDR1 MNHNY, CDR2 SVGAGI (reference sequence). The CDR3 nucleotides are TGTGCCAGCAGCCAGTCGGGCGGGAGTTACGAGCGGTACTTC. Its protein product is CASSQSGGSYERYF.

This clonotype was seen only once. A much larger clone is a single base away; this may be a read error. The chain has TRBV4-1 and TRBJ2-7; 7 bases are shared with TRBD2. The CDR3 has 16 residues. CDR1 is MGHRA and CDR2 is YSYEKL in the germline V gene. CDR3 in amino acids: CASSQEVTSPAYEEYF. The CDR3 DNA reads as TGCGCCAGCAGCCAAGAGGTGACTAGCCCGGCCTACGAGGAGTACTTC.

As regards this clonotype: Germline is not matched at one junction end, which may reflect a read error. The genes are TRBV11-2 and TRBJ1-4; no reliable D call. CDR3 length: 16 amino acids. Germline V gives CDR1 SGHAT, CDR2 FQNNGV. The CDR3 bases are TGTGCCAGCAGCTTGGATTGGCCGGCAACTAGTGAAAAACTGTTTTTT. Its protein is CASSLDWPATSEKLFF.